The T cell receptor (beta chain) described here comes from a study of cytomegalovirus exposure and HLA in healthy donors. This clone has only a few counts. The antigen remains undetermined. PCR was performed using 60 Vbeta and 13 Jbeta primers. Profiling relied on immunoSEQ multiplex PCR, and the TCRdb table lists in-frame clones only, not all of them. The sample comprises 90,000 or so clones, about 67% of which are singletons, and roughly a sixth rests with the top ten. Despite likely unrecorded immune exposures, the donors were nominally healthy at the time of sampling. CDR3 size: 15 residues. V lost 2 bases to trimming and J lost 5 bases; unmatched junction nucleotides: 3. Per germline, CDR1 MDHEN and CDR2 SYDVKM. Study findings and constraints: Reportedly, cytomegalovirus status was diagnosed with high sensitivity and specificity. Later analysis identified some 16,000 TCR beta sequences associated with HLA alleles, using a false discovery rate threshold of 0.05.

The V gene is TRBV28, the J gene TRBJ1-4; 9 nucleotides agree with TRBD1. Specimen: PBMCs. The TCR comes from a woman younger than 30 in good health and CMV-seropositive. CDR3 bases: TGTGCCAGCAGTTTAGGGACAGGGCCCAATGAAAAACTGTTTTTT. This encodes CASSLGTGPNEKLFF. Combining the CDR3 with reference TRBV28 and TRBJ1-4 gives the whole variable domain DVKVTQSSRYLVKRTGEKVFLECVQDMDHENMFWYRQDPGLGLRLIYFSYDVKMKEKGDIPEGYSVSREKKERFSLILESASTNQTSMYLCASSLGTGPNEKLFFGSGTQLSVL.